The T cell receptor (beta chain) described here comes from a study of shared clonotypes between healthy human individuals. Study in general: CD4 naive cells filled three plates per donor, CD4 memory three, CD8 naive two and CD8 memory one.

Trimming removed 2 bases from V and 1 base from J, with 12 bases in between. Germline loops: CDR1 SGDLS, CDR2 YYNGEE. The CDR3 consists of 15 residues. All donors were healthy HIV-negative adults lacking recent acute infections or vaccinations. General study results and limits: Against clonotypes common to all four donors, non-shared ones had lower generation probabilities.

As regards this clone: Its antigen is as yet unknown.

It was about 190 ng DNA, around 33,000 T cell genomes, that sorted-subset replicate PCRs used. Here immunoSEQ multiplex PCR was the method, and the copy in TCRdb shows in-frame clones only, minus some. The sample consists of about a million clones, around 74% of them appearing once. The sample comprised memory CD4+ T cells sorted from blood. The subset is: CD45RA-negative fraction. This clonotype originated in a man younger than 35 in good health. The chain joins TRBV9 to TRBJ2-5; D remains unclear. CDR3 DNA sequence: TGTGCCAGCAGCGTGGAGATCAAGGGCCAAGAGACCCAGTACTTC. Translating gives CASSVEIKGQETQYF.